A selection of T cell receptor beta chains follows, all from one sample in a study of T and B cells in COVID-19 patients. TCRdb re-derived calls from the multiplex PCR reads in MiXCR, one entry per CDR3 protein. The sample records approximately 9,500 distinct CDR3 sequences, 25% to 30% being singletons. Sequencing was performed on blood. These receptors originate from a human donor who had recovered from COVID-19. The CDR3 runs from the conserved cysteine through the conserved F or W. Each record gives: V gene, J gene, D gene, clone size, CDR3 DNA, CDR3 protein. D genes are given only for firm matches. Size values are once, few and many counts, or a class for expanded clones, and some rows have none.

v_call: TRBV19
j_call: TRBJ2-5
d_call: TRBD1
clone_size: NA
cdr3_nt: TGTGCCAGTAGTTTTTGGACAGGGGTGGGGGAGACCCAGTACTTC
cdr3_aa: CASSFWTGVGETQYF

v_call: TRBV19
j_call: TRBJ2-2
d_call: TRBD2
clone_size: medium-sized
cdr3_nt: TGTGCCAGTAGTTTTCAGCGGGGGCGGTTCTTCACCGGGGAGCTGTTTTTT
cdr3_aa: CASSFQRGRFFTGELFF

v_call: TRBV20-1
j_call: TRBJ2-1
d_call: NA
clone_size: once
cdr3_nt: TGCAGTGCGTCGGGCCTAGCCAATGAGCAGTTCTTC
cdr3_aa: CSASGLANEQFF

v_call: TRBV20-1
j_call: TRBJ2-5
d_call: TRBD2
clone_size: few
cdr3_nt: TGCAGTGCTTCCCCCAGGGGAAGCGGGAGGCCCGAGACCCAGTACTTC
cdr3_aa: CSASPRGSGRPETQYF

v_call: TRBV19
j_call: TRBJ2-5
d_call: TRBD2
clone_size: NA
cdr3_nt: TGTGCCAGTAGCCCGACGGCGGGAGGGCCGGGAGGAGAGACCCAGTACTTC
cdr3_aa: CASSPTAGGPGGETQYF

v_call: TRBV6-5
j_call: TRBJ1-1
d_call: NA
clone_size: few
cdr3_nt: TGTGCCAGCAGCCCGGGGGGGGCCTCGAACACTGAAGCTTTCTTT
cdr3_aa: CASSPGGASNTEAFF

v_call: TRBV19
j_call: TRBJ1-4
d_call: NA
clone_size: medium-sized
cdr3_nt: TGTGCCACCCGAGGGCGGCAGTCTAATGAAAAACTGTTTTTT
cdr3_aa: CATRGRQSNEKLFF

v_call: TRBV27
j_call: TRBJ1-1
d_call: TRBD1
clone_size: NA
cdr3_nt: TGTGCCAGCAGCAGAGGGGGCGCGGCCACTGAAGCTTTCTTT
cdr3_aa: CASSRGGAATEAFF

v_call: TRBV5-6
j_call: TRBJ2-1
d_call: NA
clone_size: NA
cdr3_nt: TGTGCCAGCAGCCCTAATTTTGGACCCTGGGGCAATGAGCAGTTCTTC
cdr3_aa: CASSPNFGPWGNEQFF

v_call: TRBV6-5
j_call: TRBJ1-6
d_call: NA
clone_size: few
cdr3_nt: TGTGCCAGCAGTCAGGCAGGGAGCTCCTATAATTCACCCCTCCACTTT
cdr3_aa: CASSQAGSSYNSPLHF

v_call: TRBV7-6
j_call: TRBJ2-1
d_call: NA
clone_size: NA
cdr3_nt: TGTGCCAGCAGCCCCGGGGGGGGACAGCAAGACAATGAGCAGTTCTTC
cdr3_aa: CASSPGGGQQDNEQFF

v_call: TRBV5-1
j_call: TRBJ1-2
d_call: TRBD1
clone_size: few
cdr3_nt: TGCGCCAGCAGCGTGGATGGACAGGGGGCGAGAGGCTACACCTTC
cdr3_aa: CASSVDGQGARGYTF

v_call: TRBV6-5
j_call: TRBJ1-2
d_call: NA
clone_size: medium-sized
cdr3_nt: TGTGCCAGCGTCGACCTCGCTAACTATGGCTACACCTTC
cdr3_aa: CASVDLANYGYTF

v_call: TRBV29-1
j_call: TRBJ2-1
d_call: NA
clone_size: medium-sized
cdr3_nt: TGCAGCAGCGGCGGCGCTTACAATGAGCAGTTCTTC
cdr3_aa: CSSGGAYNEQFF

v_call: TRBV5-1
j_call: TRBJ2-5
d_call: NA
clone_size: few
cdr3_nt: TGCGCCAGCAGCTTGGCGACAGTACAAGAGACCCAGTACTTC
cdr3_aa: CASSLATVQETQYF

v_call: TRBV6-1
j_call: TRBJ2-6
d_call: TRBD1
clone_size: medium-sized
cdr3_nt: TGTGCCATCCGACAGGGGGCGGCTGGGGCCAACGTCCTGACTTTC
cdr3_aa: CAIRQGAAGANVLTF

v_call: TRBV29-1
j_call: TRBJ1-1
d_call: TRBD1
clone_size: NA
cdr3_nt: TGCAGCGCCGTGACAGGGGGCACTGAAGCTTTCTTT
cdr3_aa: CSAVTGGTEAFF

v_call: TRBV5-6
j_call: TRBJ2-1
d_call: NA
clone_size: few
cdr3_nt: TGTGCCAGCAGCTTGGTGACGGCCAATCTCCTTTACAATGAGCAGTTCTTC
cdr3_aa: CASSLVTANLLYNEQFF

v_call: TRBV5-1
j_call: TRBJ2-5
d_call: NA
clone_size: NA
cdr3_nt: TGCGCCAGCAGCCCGGGGACGCAAGAGACCCAGTACTTC
cdr3_aa: CASSPGTQETQYF

v_call: TRBV6-2/TRBV6-3
j_call: TRBJ1-3
d_call: TRBD1
clone_size: few
cdr3_nt: TGTGCCAGCAGCCCGGGACAGCTCTCTGGAAACACCATATATTTT
cdr3_aa: CASSPGQLSGNTIYF

v_call: TRBV5-5
j_call: TRBJ2-1
d_call: NA
clone_size: NA
cdr3_nt: TGCGCCAGCAGCTTGGCTGGAGTCGGGGTCCATGAGCAGTTCTTC
cdr3_aa: CASSLAGVGVHEQFF

v_call: TRBV27
j_call: TRBJ1-1
d_call: TRBD1
clone_size: few
cdr3_nt: TGTGCCAGCAGTGCCTGGGACAGGGGAGTTTCGGCTTTCTTT
cdr3_aa: CASSAWDRGVSAFF

v_call: TRBV19
j_call: TRBJ2-6
d_call: NA
clone_size: medium-sized
cdr3_nt: TGTGCCAGTAGTATATACTCTGGGGCCAACGTCCTGACTTTC
cdr3_aa: CASSIYSGANVLTF

v_call: TRBV18
j_call: TRBJ2-2
d_call: NA
clone_size: medium-sized
cdr3_nt: TGTGCCAGCTCACCACCAACGAACACCGGGGAGCTGTTTTTT
cdr3_aa: CASSPPTNTGELFF